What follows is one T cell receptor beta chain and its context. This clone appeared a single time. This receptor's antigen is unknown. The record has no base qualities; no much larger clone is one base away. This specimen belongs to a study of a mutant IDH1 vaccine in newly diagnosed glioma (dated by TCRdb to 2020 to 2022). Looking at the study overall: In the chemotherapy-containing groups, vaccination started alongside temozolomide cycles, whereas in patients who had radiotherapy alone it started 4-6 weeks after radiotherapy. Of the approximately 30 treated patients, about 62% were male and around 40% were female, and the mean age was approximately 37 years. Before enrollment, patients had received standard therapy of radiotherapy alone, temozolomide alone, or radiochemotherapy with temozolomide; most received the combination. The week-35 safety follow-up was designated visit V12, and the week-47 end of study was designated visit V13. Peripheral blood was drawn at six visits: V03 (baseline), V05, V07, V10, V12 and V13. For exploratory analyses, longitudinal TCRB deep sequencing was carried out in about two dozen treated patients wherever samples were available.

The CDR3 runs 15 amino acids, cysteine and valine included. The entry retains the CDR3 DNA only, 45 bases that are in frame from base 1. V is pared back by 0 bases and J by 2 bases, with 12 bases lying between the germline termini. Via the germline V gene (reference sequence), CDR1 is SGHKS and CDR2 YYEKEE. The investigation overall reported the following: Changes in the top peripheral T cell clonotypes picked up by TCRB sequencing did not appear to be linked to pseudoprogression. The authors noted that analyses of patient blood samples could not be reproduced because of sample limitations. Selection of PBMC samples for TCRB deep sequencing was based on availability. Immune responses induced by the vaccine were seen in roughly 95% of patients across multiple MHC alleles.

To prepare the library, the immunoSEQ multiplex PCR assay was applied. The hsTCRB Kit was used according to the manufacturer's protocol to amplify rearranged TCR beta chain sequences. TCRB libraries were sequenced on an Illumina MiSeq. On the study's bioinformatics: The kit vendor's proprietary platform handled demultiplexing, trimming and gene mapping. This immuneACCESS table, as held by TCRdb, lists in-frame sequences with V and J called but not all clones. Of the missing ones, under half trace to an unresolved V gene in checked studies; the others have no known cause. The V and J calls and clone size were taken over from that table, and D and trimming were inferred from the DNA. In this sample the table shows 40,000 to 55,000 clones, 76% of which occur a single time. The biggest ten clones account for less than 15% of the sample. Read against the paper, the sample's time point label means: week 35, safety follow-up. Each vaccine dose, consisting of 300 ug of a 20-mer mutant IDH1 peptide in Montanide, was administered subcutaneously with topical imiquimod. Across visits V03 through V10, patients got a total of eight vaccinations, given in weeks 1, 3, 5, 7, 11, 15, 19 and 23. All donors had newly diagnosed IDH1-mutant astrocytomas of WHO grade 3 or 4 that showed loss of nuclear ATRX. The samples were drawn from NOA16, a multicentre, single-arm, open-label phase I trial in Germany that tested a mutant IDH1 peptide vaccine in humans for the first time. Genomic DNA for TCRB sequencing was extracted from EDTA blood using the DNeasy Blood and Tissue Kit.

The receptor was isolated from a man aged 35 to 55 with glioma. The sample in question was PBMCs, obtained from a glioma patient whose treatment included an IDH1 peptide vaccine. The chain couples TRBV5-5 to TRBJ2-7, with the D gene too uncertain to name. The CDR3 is CASSLVVGVTYEQYV. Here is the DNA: TGTGCCAGCAGCTTGGTCGTCGGAGTAACCTACGAGCAGTACGTC.